Sequencing of this T cell receptor beta chain was carried out in a study of T cells in tuberculosis. Study results and caveats: Active tuberculosis TCR-alpha repertoires lay closer to GMM-specific TCRs than IGRA-negative controls, suggesting clonal expansion. Smaller alpha distances in active tuberculosis partly reflected shorter CDR3-alpha lengths. Using the GMM-specific repertoire gave over 80% accuracy versus about 70% with motifs.

Each donor contributed roughly 92,000 T cells on average, unsorted. The data were produced by immunoSEQ multiplex PCR, yet TCRdb's version contains in-frame clones alone and is incomplete. The table lists around 30,000 clones, about 90% of them singletons, with 5% to 7% in the top ten. The germline V and J ends were trimmed by 6 bases and 3 bases, with 15 bases remaining between them. Germline V CDR1 and CDR2: LNHDA, SQIVND (reference sequence). The CDR3 runs to 15 residues. The sample holds one count of this clone. Its antigen is unknown. The sequenced sample consisted of PBMCs. This receptor was taken from a donor aged 10-30 years with latent tuberculosis or without tuberculosis infection. The V gene is TRBV19, the J gene TRBJ1-5; the D gene is possibly TRBD1 (5 bases). The CDR3 here is CASRRDYLVNQPQHF. The CDR3 region has the DNA TGTGCCAGTAGAAGGGACTATCTCGTCAATCAGCCCCAGCATTTT.